Presented here are 12 T cell receptor beta chains from one specimen sequenced in a study of vaccination effects on CD4 cells after COVID-19. Assay: immunoSEQ multiplex PCR; the TCRdb copy retains only in-frame clones and omits some. This sample has tens of thousands of clones, with roughly 65% found just once. Once cultured for approximately eleven days, the cells underwent separation to obtain CD4+ T cells. No antigens are known for them. Sample: CD4+ T cells from PBMCs cultured without peptide, taken before COVID-19 vaccination. The source of these receptors is a human donor who received a COVID-19 vaccine.

The gene calls are TRBV6-1 and TRBJ2-1; 11 nucleotides line up with TRBD2. The CDR3 runs to 15 residues. The V and J ends lost 2 bases and 3 bases, in that order; junction bases with no gene match: 0. Looked up from germline, CDR1 is MNHNS and CDR2 is SASEGT. The DNA for the CDR3 is TGTGCCAGCAGTGAAACTAGCGGGAGCTACAATGAGCAGTTCTTC. Residues: CASSETSGSYNEQFF.

This chain joins TRBV4-2 and TRBJ1-4; TRBD1 matches at 7 bases. CDR1 is LGHNA and CDR2 is YNFKEQ in the germline V gene. Trimming at V came to 0 bases and at J to 5 bases, leaving 3 bases not matched to a gene. The CDR3 consists of 15 residues. CDR3 protein: CASSQEGQQNEKLFF. The CDR3, as DNA: TGTGCCAGCAGCCAAGAGGGACAGCAGAATGAAAAACTGTTTTTT.

The chain combines TRBV5-1 with TRBJ2-5; the match to TRBD2 covers 9 bases. This CDR3 comprises 15 residues. V lost 2 bases, J lost 2 bases, and 4 bases stayed unmatched. CDR1 is SGHRS, CDR2 YFSETQ, per germline. Written as DNA, the CDR3 is TGCGCCAGCAGCTTTAATAGCGGGAGACAAGAGACCCAGTACTTC. Translating gives CASSFNSGRQETQYF.

The J gene is TRBJ1-1, the V gene TRBV5-1, with 8 positions matching TRBD1. V shed 0 bases and J 5 bases; nucleotides not matched to a gene: 0. Germline lookup yields CDR1 SGHRS and CDR2 YFSETQ. The CDR3 has 13 amino acids. The CDR3 nucleotides are TGCGCCAGCAGCTTGGACAGGGGGACTGAAGCTTTCTTT. Translating it yields CASSLDRGTEAFF.

This sequence joins TRBV6-5 and TRBJ1-1; TRBD1 is a possible D gene (6 bases). V dropped 2 bases and J dropped 4 bases, with 14 bases sitting between them. The CDR3 contains 15 residues. In germline, CDR1 is MNHEY, CDR2 SVGAGI. Here the CDR3 DNA reads TGTGCCAGCAGTTACCATGGGGGGGCGGCCACTGAAGCTTTCTTT. It is translated as CASSYHGGAATEAFF.

The chain employs TRBV5-1 and TRBJ1-5; no clear D. The ends were cut back, 3 bases at V and 2 bases at J, with 6 bases in the middle. This CDR3 is built from 13 residues. Germline V gene sequence: CDR1 SGHRS, CDR2 YFSETQ. CDR3 nucleotides: TGCGCCAGCAGCTCGGACGGCAATCAGCCCCAGCATTTT. Protein sequence: CASSSDGNQPQHF.

This clone was seen once. This chain links TRBV3-1 (or the pseudogene TRBV3-2) with TRBJ2-3, with 11 bases aligning to TRBD2. The CDR3 runs 16 residues. Germline lookup yields CDR1 LGHDT and CDR2 YNNKEL (reference sequence). V shed 2 bases, J shed 6 bases, and the junction held 7 bases outside the gene matches. The CDR3 region has the DNA TGTGCCAGCAGCCAAACTTTAACTAGCGGGAGTGATACGCAGTATTTT. This gives the protein CASSQTLTSGSDTQYF.

CDR3 nucleotide sequence: TGTGCCTGCTCGGGGGCAGATACGCAGTATTTT. Encoded protein: CACSGADTQYF. The rearrangement joins TRBV30 to TRBJ2-3; D is perhaps TRBD2 (6 bases). The CDR3 is made up of 11 amino acids. CDR1 is GTSNPN and CDR2 is SVGIG in the germline V gene (reference sequence). V shed 6 bases and J shed 4 bases, with 8 bases lying between them. Looking up the rest from reference TRBV30 and TRBJ2-3 gives the full variable domain: SQTIHQWPATLVQPVGSPLSLECTVEGTSNPNLYWYRQAAGRGLQLLFYSVGIGQISSEVPQNLSASRPQDRQFILSSKKLLLSDSGFYLCACSGADTQYFGPGTRLTVL.

The rearrangement links TRBV19 to TRBJ2-7; the match to TRBD1 covers 11 bases. Germline V gene data show CDR1 as LNHDA and CDR2 as SQIVND (reference sequence). J gave up 2 bases and V 5 bases, and 5 bases lay outside the gene matches. The CDR3 runs to 15 residues. The CDR3 spells CASSDRTGGPYEQYF. In nucleotides, the CDR3 is TGTGCCAGTAGTGACCGGACAGGGGGCCCCTACGAGCAGTACTTC.

V gene TRBV5-8 combines with J gene TRBJ2-4, with TRBD2 matching over 11 bases. This CDR3 comprises 17 residues. After removal of 2 bases from V and 0 bases from J, the junction contained 4 bases not matched to a gene. CDR1 SGHTS and CDR2 YDEGEE come from the germline V gene. In DNA form, the CDR3 reads TGTGCCAGCAGCTTTGAACTAGCGGGGGAAGCCAAAAACATTCAGTACTTC. As protein: CASSFELAGEAKNIQYF.

This rearrangement joins TRBV20-1 to TRBJ2-7; maybe TRBD2 (5 bases). There are 14 residues in the CDR3. Per germline, CDR1 DFQATT and CDR2 SNEGSKA (reference sequence). V lost 3 bases and J lost 1, with 13 bases in between. As DNA, the CDR3 is TGCAGTGCTAGTTTAACTAGTTCTTCCTACGAGCAGTACTTC. This gives the protein CSASLTSSSYEQYF.

There are a few counts of this clone. This chain links TRBV27 with TRBJ1-2, with a possible D match to TRBD1 (5 bases). From germline, CDR1 is MNHEY and CDR2 SMNVEV (reference sequence). The CDR3 has 15 amino acids. V lost 5 bases and J lost 5, with 18 bases in between. The CDR3: CASSPTVIGTYGYTF. The DNA for the CDR3 is TGTGCCAGCAGTCCCACGGTCATTGGGACGTATGGCTACACCTTC.